This TCR beta chain was captured in a study of blood T cell repertoires in COVID-19. Across the study: Nucleic acid was either cDNA or gDNA, and it came from T cells, B-cell-depleted T cells, or PBMCs.

The Seattle patients joined while their infection was active and were tracked longitudinally afterward. Under the authors' procedure: Estimated nucleated cell counts came from reference gene primer amplification. Repertoires were generated with immunoSEQ multiplex PCR, while TCRdb's copy carries only in-frame clones and drops some. That table furnishes V, J and clone size, whereas the DNA furnished D and trimming. The sample includes about 54,000 clones, roughly 87% of them seen just once. In germline, CDR1 is LNHDA, CDR2 SQIVND (reference sequence). Losses at the gene ends were 6 bases for V and 5 bases for J; bases not matched to a gene: 6. This CDR3 has 14 amino acids.

Sequenced input: peripheral blood. The receptor's source is a man in his forties with COVID-19, enrolled during active disease. The chain couples TRBV19 to TRBJ2-5; TRBD2 matches 10 bases. CDR3 sequence (DNA): TGTGCCAGTAGCTATGAGCGGGAGGGGGAGACCCAGTACTTC. Encoded protein: CASSYEREGETQYF.